The sequence of this T cell receptor beta chain was determined in a study of cytomegalovirus exposure and HLA in healthy donors. To note about this clone: Its antigen is not known.

Healthy individuals who donated bone marrow served as the donors. Points from the study as a whole: CMV serostatus alone was available as immune exposure information.

The PCR was carried out with 60 Vbeta primers and 13 Jbeta primers. Sequencing was performed with immunoSEQ multiplex PCR; in TCRdb, only in-frame clones are kept and a portion is missing. The sample holds approximately 200,000 clones, approximately 80% seen once. V lost 0 bases and J lost 1, with 12 bases in between. The CDR3 extends over 17 amino acids. The germline gives CDR1 LGHNT, CDR2 FRNRAP. Sequencing used PBMCs. This TCR was recovered from a woman aged 25 to 39 in good health and CMV-seropositive. The chain combines TRBV12-5 with TRBJ2-2; D perhaps matches TRBD2 (5 bases). As DNA, the CDR3 is TGTGCTAGTGGTTTGGTAGCAAAAGGACTGAACACCGGGGAGCTGTTTTTT. This codes for CASGLVAKGLNTGELFF.